This T cell receptor beta chain originates from a study of identical twins listed by TCRdb under 2016. Study-level background: To test whether fetal clonotypes persist, this study deep-sequenced TCR alpha and beta repertoires from monozygotic twins, from unrelated adults of various ages, and from cord blood. To rule out contamination, replicate twin experiments were performed at different times with different library preparation protocols.

From cysteine to phenylalanine, the CDR3 is 16 amino acids long. Only the CDR3 DNA stays, 48 bases, in frame from base 1. V is cut back by 1 base and J by 2 bases, with 8 bases in the junction unmatched. CDR1 SGHAT and CDR2 FQNNGV are derived from the germline V gene. Libraries were constructed by 5' RACE. Reads for this sample came from an Illumina HiSeq 2000. Template switching added a universal primer binding site, and the final cDNA carried a unique molecular identifier that allowed TCR cDNA molecules to be counted accurately. Specific primers in the conserved constant-segment region were used to synthesize first-strand cDNA for TCR alpha and beta chains. To control for contamination, each cDNA library was double barcoded with a SMART-Mk sample barcode plus Illumina barcodes. TruSeq adapter sequences and Illumina sample barcodes were added in two successive PCR steps. The TCR alpha and beta cDNA libraries were sequenced on the Illumina HiSeq platform using custom primers. Per the source publication's procedure: Unique molecular identifiers were extracted from raw reads with MiGEC, and CDR3 positions were determined with MiXCR. Recombination models were inferred per individual with the repgenHMM and IGoR tools using an EM algorithm. The tcR package in R was used for shared clonotype analysis, with sharing normalized by the product of cloneset sizes. To study raw recombination free of thymic and clonal selection effects, out-of-frame nonproductive sequences were analyzed. Using fastp at Q25 and MiXCR, TCRdb reprocessed the public reads and kept productive beta chains. Entries that share a CDR3 protein sequence are merged under the most common genes and DNA. Clone size and V and J calls follow TCRdb, not the original study. The sample table shows around 290,000 distinct CDR3 sequences, and roughly 10% are seen once. The ten largest clones capture around 7.1% of the sample.

The paper as a whole reports these results and caveats: Compared with coincidental sharing between unrelated individuals, out-of-frame TCR alpha sequences shared between twins showed an excess of sequences with low generation probability. Conclusions relied on cross-sectional statistical analysis, since the same donors could not be followed over many years. Fewer insertions were carried by abundant cord blood beta clonotypes, a similar but weaker trend appeared in young adult naive repertoires, and no such trend appeared in memory repertoires. Zero-insertion analyses could be partly confounded by invariant T cells such as MAIT and iNKT, though diverse VJ usage argued against such confounding for most clonotypes. In monozygotic twins, out-of-frame TCR alpha sharing was systematically underestimated by recombination models, although the models agreed with sharing between unrelated individuals. A weaker excess of twin sharing was found in beta out-of-frame sequences because the signal-to-noise ratio was lowered by fewer shared sequences.

Every donor was a healthy Caucasian. The twin cohort comprised three pairs of female monozygotic twins, all aged roughly 18 to 30 years. Positive isolation kits from Invitrogen were used to isolate the CD4+ and CD8+ T cell populations. Ten or more counts support this clonotype. There is no known antigen for this receptor. The input lacks base qualities; no much larger clone sits a single base away. The data were also submitted as part of a second study, on yellow fever vaccine responses in identical twins. The second study reports: The authors reported that the T cell response to vaccination in identical twins appeared partly convergent and partly personalized. The study precisely tracked vaccine-responding T cell clones in identical twins.

Sequencing was performed on CD8+ T cells sorted from blood. The source is a woman aged 18-29 years in good health. The sequence is built from TRBV11-2 and TRBJ2-7, with 7 bases in between that match TRBD1. The sequenced DNA is TGTGCCAGCAGCTTAGGGCTGACAGGGACAACCTACGAGCAGTACTTC. The translation is CASSLGLTGTTYEQYF.